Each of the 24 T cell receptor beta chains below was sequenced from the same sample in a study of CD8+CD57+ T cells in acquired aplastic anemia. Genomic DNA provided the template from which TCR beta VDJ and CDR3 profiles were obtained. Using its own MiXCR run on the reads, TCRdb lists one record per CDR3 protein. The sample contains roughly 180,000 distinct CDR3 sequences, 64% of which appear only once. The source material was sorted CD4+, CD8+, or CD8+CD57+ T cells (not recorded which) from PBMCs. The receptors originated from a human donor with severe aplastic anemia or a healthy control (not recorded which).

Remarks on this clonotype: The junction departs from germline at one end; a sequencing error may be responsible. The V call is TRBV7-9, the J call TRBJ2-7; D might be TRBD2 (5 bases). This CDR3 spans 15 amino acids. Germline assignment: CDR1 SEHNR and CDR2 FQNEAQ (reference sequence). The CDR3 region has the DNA TGTGCTAGCAGCTTAGCGCTTTCTGGCAGCCACGAGCAGTACTTC. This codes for CASSLALSGSHEQYF.

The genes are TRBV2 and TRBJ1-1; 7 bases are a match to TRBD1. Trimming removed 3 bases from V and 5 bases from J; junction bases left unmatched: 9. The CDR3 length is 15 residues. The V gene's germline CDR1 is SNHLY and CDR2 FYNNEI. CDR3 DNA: TGTGCCAGCAGTGAGGTAGTCGGCAGGGGGACTGAAGCTTTCTTT. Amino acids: CASSEVVGRGTEAFF.

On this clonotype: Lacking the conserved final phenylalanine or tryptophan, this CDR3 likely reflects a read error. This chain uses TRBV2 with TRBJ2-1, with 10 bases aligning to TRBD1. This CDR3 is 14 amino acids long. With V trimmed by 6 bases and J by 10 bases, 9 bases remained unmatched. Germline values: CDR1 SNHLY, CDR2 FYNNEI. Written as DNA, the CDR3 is TGTGCCAGCAGCCAAATGACAGGGGGCCGGGAGCAGTTCCTC. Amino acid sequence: CASSQMTGGREQFL.

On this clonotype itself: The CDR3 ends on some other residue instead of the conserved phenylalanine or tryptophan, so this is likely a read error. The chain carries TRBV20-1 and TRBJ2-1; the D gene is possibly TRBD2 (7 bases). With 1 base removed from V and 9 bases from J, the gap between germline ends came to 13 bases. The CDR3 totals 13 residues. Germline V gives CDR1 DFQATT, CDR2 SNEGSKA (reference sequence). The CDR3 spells CSARAGGAIEQFL. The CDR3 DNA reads TGCAGTGCTAGAGCTGGGGGGGCCATTGAGCAGTTCCTC.

The CDR3 DNA sequence: TGTGCCAGCACCGCCGGGACATTGAACACTGAAGCTTTCTTT. Translation gives CASTAGTLNTEAFF. The V gene is TRBV2, the J gene TRBJ1-1; D might be TRBD1 (6 bases). Trimming took 7 bases from V and 0 from J, leaving 12 bases between them. Germline assignment: CDR1 SNHLY and CDR2 FYNNEI. The CDR3 loop spans 14 amino acids.

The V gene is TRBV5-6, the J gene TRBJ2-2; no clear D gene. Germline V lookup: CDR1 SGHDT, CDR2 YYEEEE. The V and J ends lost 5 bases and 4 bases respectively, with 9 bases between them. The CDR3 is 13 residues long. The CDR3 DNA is TGTGCCAGCAGATGGGGTAGCACCGGGGAGCTGTTTTTT. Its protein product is CASRWGSTGELFF.

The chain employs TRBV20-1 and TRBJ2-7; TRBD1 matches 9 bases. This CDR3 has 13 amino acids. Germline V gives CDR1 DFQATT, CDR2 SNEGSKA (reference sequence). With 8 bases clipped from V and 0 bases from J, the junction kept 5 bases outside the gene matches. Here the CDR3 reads CSPQTGGSYEQYF. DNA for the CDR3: TGCAGTCCACAGACAGGGGGCTCCTACGAGCAGTACTTC.

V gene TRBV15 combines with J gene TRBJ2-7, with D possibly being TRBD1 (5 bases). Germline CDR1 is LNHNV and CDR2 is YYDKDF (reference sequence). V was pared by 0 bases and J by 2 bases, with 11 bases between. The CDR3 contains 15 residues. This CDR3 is CATSRDFQGAYEQYF. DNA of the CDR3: TGTGCCACCAGCAGAGATTTTCAGGGTGCCTACGAGCAGTACTTC. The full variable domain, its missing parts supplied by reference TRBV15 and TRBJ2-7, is DAMVIQNPRYQVTQFGKPVTLSCSQTLNHNVMYWYQQKSSQAPKLLFHYYDKDFNNEADTPDNFQSRRPNTSFCFLDIRSPGLGDTAMYLCATSRDFQGAYEQYFGPGTRLTVT.

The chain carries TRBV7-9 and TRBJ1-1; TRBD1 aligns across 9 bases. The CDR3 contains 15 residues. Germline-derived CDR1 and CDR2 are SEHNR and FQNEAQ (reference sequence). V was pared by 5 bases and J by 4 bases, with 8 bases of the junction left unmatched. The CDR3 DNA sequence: TGTGCCAGCAGCCAGAGGACAGGGGCCGGCACTGAAGCTTTCTTT. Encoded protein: CASSQRTGAGTEAFF.

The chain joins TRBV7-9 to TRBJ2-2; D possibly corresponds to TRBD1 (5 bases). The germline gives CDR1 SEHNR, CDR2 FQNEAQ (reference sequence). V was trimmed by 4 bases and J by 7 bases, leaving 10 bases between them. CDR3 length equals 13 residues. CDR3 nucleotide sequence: TGTGCCAGCAGCTCTCCAGGGATCGGGGAGCTGTTTTTT. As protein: CASSSPGIGELFF. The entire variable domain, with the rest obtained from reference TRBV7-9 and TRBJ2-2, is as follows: DTGVSQNPRHKITKRGQNVTFRCDPISEHNRLYWYRQTLGQGPEFLTYFQNEAQLEKSRLLSDRFSAERPKGSFSTLEIQRTEQGDSAMYLCASSSPGIGELFFGEGSRLTVL.

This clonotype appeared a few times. The CDR3 nucleotides read TGCAGCGTTGAAGAAGGGGGGGATACGCAGTATTTT. Its translation is CSVEEGGDTQYF. This sequence joins TRBV29-1 and TRBJ2-3; D could derive from TRBD1 or TRBD2 (6 bases each). The CDR3 loop spans 12 amino acids. Germline loops: CDR1 SQVTM, CDR2 ANQGSEA. Deletions cut 0 bases from V and 6 bases from J, with 7 bases between.

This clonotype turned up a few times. In DNA, the CDR3 is TGTGCCAGCAGCTTTGGGCTAGCGGGAGACGAGCAGTACTTC. Residues: CASSFGLAGDEQYF. This rearrangement joins TRBV7-9 to TRBJ2-7; the match to TRBD2 covers 10 bases. After removal of 3 bases from V and 5 bases from J, the junction contained 4 bases not matched to a gene. The CDR3 loop spans 14 amino acids. Germline CDR1 and CDR2: SEHNR and FQNEAQ (reference sequence).

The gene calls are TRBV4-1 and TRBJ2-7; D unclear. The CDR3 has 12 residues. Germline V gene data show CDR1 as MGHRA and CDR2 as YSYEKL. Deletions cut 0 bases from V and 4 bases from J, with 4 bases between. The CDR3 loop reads CASSQDEYEQYF. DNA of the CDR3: TGCGCCAGCAGCCAAGATGAGTACGAGCAGTACTTC.

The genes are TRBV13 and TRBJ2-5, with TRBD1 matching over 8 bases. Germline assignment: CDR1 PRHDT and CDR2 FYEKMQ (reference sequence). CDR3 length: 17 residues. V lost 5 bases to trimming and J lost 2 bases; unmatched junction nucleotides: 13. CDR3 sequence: CASSLRGRAELQETQYF. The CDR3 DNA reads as TGTGCCAGCAGCCTCAGGGGGCGCGCAGAACTACAAGAGACCCAGTACTTC.

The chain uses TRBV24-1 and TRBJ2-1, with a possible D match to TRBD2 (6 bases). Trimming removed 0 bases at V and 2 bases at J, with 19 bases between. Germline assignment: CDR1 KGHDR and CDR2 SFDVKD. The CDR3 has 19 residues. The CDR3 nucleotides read TGTGCCACCAGTGATTTGCCCTCCAACCAGGGACTGCCCTACAATGAGCAGTTCTTC. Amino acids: CATSDLPSNQGLPYNEQFF.

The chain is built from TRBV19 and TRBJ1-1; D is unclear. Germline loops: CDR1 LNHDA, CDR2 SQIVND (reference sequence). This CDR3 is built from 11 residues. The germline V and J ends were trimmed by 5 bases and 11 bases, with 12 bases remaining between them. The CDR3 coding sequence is TGTGCCAGTAGTGAAGGGTTAAAGGCTTTCTTT. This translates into CASSEGLKAFF.

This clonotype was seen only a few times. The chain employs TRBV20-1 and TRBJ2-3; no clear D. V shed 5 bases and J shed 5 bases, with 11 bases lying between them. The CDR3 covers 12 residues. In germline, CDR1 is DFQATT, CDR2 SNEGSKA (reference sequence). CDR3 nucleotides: TGCAGTGCTCTACTGTCAGGAGATACGCAGTATTTT. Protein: CSALLSGDTQYF.

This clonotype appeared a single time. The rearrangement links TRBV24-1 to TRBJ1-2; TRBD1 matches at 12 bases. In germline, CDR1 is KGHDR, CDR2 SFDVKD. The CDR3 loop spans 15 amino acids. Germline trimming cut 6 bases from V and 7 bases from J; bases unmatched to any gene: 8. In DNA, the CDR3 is TGTGCCACCAGTATCACGGGACAGGGGGCTTGTGGCTACACCTTC. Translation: CATSITGQGACGYTF.

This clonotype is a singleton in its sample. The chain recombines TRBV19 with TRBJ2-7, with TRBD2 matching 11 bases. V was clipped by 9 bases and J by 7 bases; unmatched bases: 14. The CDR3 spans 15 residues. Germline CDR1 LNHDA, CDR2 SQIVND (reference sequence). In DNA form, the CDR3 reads TGTGCCAGCAGCTTAGCGGGGGGGCCAATATGGGAGCAGTACTTC. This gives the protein CASSLAGGPIWEQYF.

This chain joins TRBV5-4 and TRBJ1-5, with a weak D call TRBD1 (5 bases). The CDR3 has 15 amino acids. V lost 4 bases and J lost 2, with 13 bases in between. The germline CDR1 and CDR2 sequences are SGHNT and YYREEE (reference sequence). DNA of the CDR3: TGTGCCAGCAGCCCCGGGTGGGGGGGCAATCAGCCCCAGCATTTT. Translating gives CASSPGWGGNQPQHF.

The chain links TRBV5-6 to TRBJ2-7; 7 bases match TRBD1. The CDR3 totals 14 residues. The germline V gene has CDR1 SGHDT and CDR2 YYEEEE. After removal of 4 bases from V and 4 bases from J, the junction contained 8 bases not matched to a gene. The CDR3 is CASSPTGMVYEQYF. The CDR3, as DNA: TGTGCCAGCAGCCCGACAGGGATGGTGTACGAGCAGTACTTC.

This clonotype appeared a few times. The CDR3 region is CASSLSTVNTEAFF. The CDR3 bases are TGTGCCAGCAGTCTGTCGACGGTGAACACTGAAGCTTTCTTT. This chain links TRBV7-9 with TRBJ1-1; D not resolved. The CDR3 is 14 amino acids. Germline values: CDR1 SEHNR, CDR2 FQNEAQ (reference sequence). Trimming left V 6 bases short and J 0 bases short, with 11 bases between.

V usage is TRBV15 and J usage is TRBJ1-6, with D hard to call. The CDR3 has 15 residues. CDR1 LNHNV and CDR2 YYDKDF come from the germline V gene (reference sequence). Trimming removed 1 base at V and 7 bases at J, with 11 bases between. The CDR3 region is CATSRGPSRNSPLHF. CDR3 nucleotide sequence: TGTGCCACCAGCAGAGGGCCCTCACGGAATTCACCCCTCCACTTT.

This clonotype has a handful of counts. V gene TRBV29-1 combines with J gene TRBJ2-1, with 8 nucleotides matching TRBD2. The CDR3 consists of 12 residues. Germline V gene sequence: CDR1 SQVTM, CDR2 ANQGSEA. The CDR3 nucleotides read TGCAGTACTAGCGGCTCCTACAATGAGCAGTTCTTC. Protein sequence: CSTSGSYNEQFF.